The next 10 T cell receptor beta chains were all read from a single sample in a study of Graves' ophthalmopathy and Graves' hyperthyroidism. Amplification from RNA transcripts yielded the TCR beta CDR3 regions. The first round was an RT-PCR with HTBI primers, and the second round was a multiplex PCR. MiXCR, run by TCRdb on the multiplex PCR reads, gives a single entry per CDR3 protein. The sample holds roughly 160,000 distinct CDR3 sequences, approximately 40% seen once. The sequenced material came from peripheral blood. All receptors come from a man younger than 40 with Graves' ophthalmopathy.

The rearrangement joins TRBV7-2 to TRBJ1-2; 8 bases fit TRBD1. This CDR3 contains 15 residues. J gave up 0 bases and V 5 bases, and 5 bases lay outside the gene matches. Germline lookup yields CDR1 SGHTA and CDR2 FQGNSA. The CDR3 here is CASSPQGASNYGYTF. The CDR3 nucleotides are TGTGCCAGCAGCCCTCAGGGGGCGTCTAACTATGGCTACACCTTC.

The chain carries TRBV20-1 and TRBJ2-3; 11 bases match TRBD1. The V and J ends lost 6 bases and 2 bases, in that order; junction bases with no gene match: 7. Germline CDR1 and CDR2: DFQATT and SNEGSKA (reference sequence). The CDR3 spans 15 residues. CDR3 coding DNA: TGCAGTGCCAACCCAGGACAGGGGGCCACAGATACGCAGTATTTT. It is translated as CSANPGQGATDTQYF.

This rearrangement joins TRBV6-1 to TRBJ1-6, with 8 bases lining up with TRBD1. V lost 3 bases to trimming and J lost 7 bases; unmatched junction nucleotides: 2. CDR1 and CDR2 (germline): MNHNS, SASEGT. This CDR3 comprises 14 residues. CDR3 DNA: TGTGCCAGCAGTGATCGACAGGGGAATTCACCCCTCCACTTT. Translation: CASSDRQGNSPLHF.

This clonotype was detected once. V and J are TRBV7-9 and TRBJ2-5; TRBD1 is a possible D gene (6 bases). This CDR3 is built from 14 residues. Germline-derived CDR1 and CDR2 are SEHNR and FQNEAQ (reference sequence). The CDR3 sequence: CASLRTGTQETQYF. Written as DNA, the CDR3 is TGTGCTAGCCTCCGGACCGGGACACAAGAGACCCAGTACTTC.

This clonotype has at least ten counts. This rearrangement joins TRBV20-1 to TRBJ2-7; D may be TRBD1 or TRBD2 (7 bases each). Germline values: CDR1 DFQATT, CDR2 SNEGSKA (reference sequence). The CDR3 consists of 14 residues. Trimming shortened V by 3 bases and J by 7 bases, and 19 bases separated the two germline ends. CDR3 in DNA: TGCAGTGCTAGTCCCAGGGGGAGGGTCTGGGAGCAGTACTTC. Amino acids: CSASPRGRVWEQYF.

This clonotype was seen ten or more times. This chain uses TRBV28 with TRBJ2-7; 12 positions match TRBD2. The CDR3 is 17 residues long. The trim removed 3 bases at V and 0 bases at J, leaving 6 bases unmatched. Germline V gene lookup returns CDR1 MDHEN and CDR2 SYDVKM. CDR3: CASSFVTSGGLSYEQYF. The CDR3 nucleotides read TGTGCCAGCAGTTTTGTGACTAGCGGGGGCCTCTCCTACGAGCAGTACTTC.

In its sample, this clonotype was seen many times. The V call is TRBV4-3, the J call TRBJ2-7; a possible D gene is TRBD1 (7 bases). The V gene lost 0 bases and the J gene lost 4 bases, with 10 bases spanning the gap. In germline, CDR1 is LGHNA, CDR2 YSLEER. There are 14 residues in the CDR3. In nucleotides, the CDR3 is TGCGCCAGCAGCCAAGAGACAGGGAGGTACGAGCAGTACTTC. Encoded protein: CASSQETGRYEQYF.

V is TRBV10-3 and J is TRBJ2-7; weak D call: TRBD1 (5 bases). Germline V gene lookup returns CDR1 ENHRY and CDR2 SYGVKD. The germline V and J ends were trimmed by 2 bases and 0 bases, with 11 bases remaining between them. The CDR3 spans 15 residues. Here the CDR3 DNA reads TGTGCCATCAGTGAGGAAGGCAGGGCCTCCTACGAGCAGTACTTC. Protein product: CAISEEGRASYEQYF.

This clonotype was counted many times. The chain combines TRBV20-1 with TRBJ2-5; a possible D gene is TRBD1 (5 bases). Deletions cut 0 bases from V and 4 bases from J, with 12 bases between. The CDR3 extends over 14 amino acids. Per germline, CDR1 DFQATT and CDR2 SNEGSKA (reference sequence). The CDR3 coding sequence is TGCAGTGCTAGAGATCGCACAGGACGAGAGACCCAGTACTTC. It translates to CSARDRTGRETQYF.

This clonotype was observed at least ten times. The chain is built from TRBV27 and TRBJ2-7, with TRBD1 matching 9 bases. The CDR3 runs 13 residues. The V gene's germline CDR1 is MNHEY and CDR2 SMNVEV (reference sequence). J gave up 2 bases and V 8 bases, and 4 bases lay outside the gene matches. The CDR3 DNA follows: TGTGCCAGCTCTTGGGACAGGGCCTACGAGCAGTACTTC. Translating gives CASSWDRAYEQYF.